Given below is one TCR beta chain in context. Antigen: not known. Germline V gene lookup returns CDR1 SEHNR and CDR2 FQNEAQ (reference sequence). CDR3 size: 19 residues. V shed 1 base and J shed 4 bases, with 23 bases lying between them. Profiled with immunoSEQ multiplex PCR; TCRdb holds only in-frame clones, not every one. The sample records under 100,000 clones, roughly 90% being singletons. This entry comes from a study of siplizumab effects on memory and regulatory T cells. Study-wide results and caveats: Poor capture below about 10^-5 frequency left most alloreactive clones unmapped to unstimulated subsets. Alloreactive sequences whose origin lay in unstimulated CD4+ memory cells were significantly reduced by siplizumab. It was never confirmed that proliferating Tregs from siplizumab cultures were suppressive. Greater diversity than memory cells seemed evident in naive T cells, which also appeared to be major alloresponse contributors.

This TCR was sampled from a human donor in good health. The chain has TRBV7-9 and TRBJ1-5, with D possibly TRBD1 on 6 matching bases. Source material: Tregs sorted from blood. CDR3 residues: CASSLVWGQDAGFNQPQHF. The CDR3 DNA reads TGTGCCAGCAGCTTAGTTTGGGGGCAGGACGCCGGTTTTAATCAGCCCCAGCATTTT.